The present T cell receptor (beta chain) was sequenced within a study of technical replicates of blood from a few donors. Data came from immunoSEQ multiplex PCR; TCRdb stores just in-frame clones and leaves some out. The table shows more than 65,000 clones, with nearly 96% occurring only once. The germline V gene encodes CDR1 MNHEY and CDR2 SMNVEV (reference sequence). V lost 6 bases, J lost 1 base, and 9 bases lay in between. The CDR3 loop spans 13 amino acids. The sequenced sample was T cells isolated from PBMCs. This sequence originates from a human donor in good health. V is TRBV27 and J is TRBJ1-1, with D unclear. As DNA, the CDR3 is TGTGCCAGCAGGCGCGGGCCGAACACTGAAGCTTTCTTT. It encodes CASRRGPNTEAFF.